These 2 T cell receptor beta chains were sequenced from one sample in a study of T cell changes during pregnancy in multiple sclerosis. This table comes from immunoSEQ multiplex PCR, and its TCRdb copy is limited to in-frame clones, with some not included. The table lists about 92,000 clones, roughly 90% of them singletons. The starting material was peripheral blood, obtained in the first trimester of pregnancy. Receptors originate from a female donor with multiple sclerosis, enrolled in a pregnancy study.

The chain combines TRBV6-1 with TRBJ2-5; the D gene is possibly TRBD1 (6 bases). Deletions cut 6 bases from V and 4 bases from J, with 18 bases between. Germline V gives CDR1 MNHNS, CDR2 SASEGT. The CDR3 spans 15 residues. In nucleotides, the CDR3 is TGTGCCAGCAGCGCAATTACAGGGTTTCGAGAGACCCAGTACTTC. The encoded protein is CASSAITGFRETQYF.

The table lists this clone with a count of one. The chain combines TRBV7-2 with TRBJ1-2; no reliable D call. This CDR3 has 13 amino acids. CDR1 is SGHTA and CDR2 is FQGNSA in the germline V gene. V was cut by 7 bases and J by 5 bases, with 14 bases left in between. The CDR3 spells CASTPGGRYGYTF. In DNA, the CDR3 is TGTGCCAGCACCCCGGGCGGGAGGTATGGCTACACCTTC.